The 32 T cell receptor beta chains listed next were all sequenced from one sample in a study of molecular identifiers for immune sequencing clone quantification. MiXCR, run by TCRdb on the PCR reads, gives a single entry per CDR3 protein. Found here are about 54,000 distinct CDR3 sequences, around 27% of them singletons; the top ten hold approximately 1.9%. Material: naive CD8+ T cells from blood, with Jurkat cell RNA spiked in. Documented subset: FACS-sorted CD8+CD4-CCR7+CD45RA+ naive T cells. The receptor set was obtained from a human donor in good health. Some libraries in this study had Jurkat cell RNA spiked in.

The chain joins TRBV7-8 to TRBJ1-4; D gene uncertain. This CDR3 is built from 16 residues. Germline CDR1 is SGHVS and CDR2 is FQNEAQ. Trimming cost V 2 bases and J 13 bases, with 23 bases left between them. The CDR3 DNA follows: TGTGCCAGCAGCTTATCGAGGTTCCTGGCTTGGGAAGTACTGTTTTTT. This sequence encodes CASSLSRFLAWEVLFF.

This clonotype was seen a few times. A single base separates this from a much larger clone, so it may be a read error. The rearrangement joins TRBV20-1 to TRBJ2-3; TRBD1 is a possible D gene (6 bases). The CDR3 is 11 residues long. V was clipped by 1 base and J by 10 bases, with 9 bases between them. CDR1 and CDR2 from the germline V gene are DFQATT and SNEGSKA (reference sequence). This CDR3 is CSARVGGPQYF. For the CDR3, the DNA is TGCAGTGCTAGAGTTGGGGGCCCGCAGTATTTT.

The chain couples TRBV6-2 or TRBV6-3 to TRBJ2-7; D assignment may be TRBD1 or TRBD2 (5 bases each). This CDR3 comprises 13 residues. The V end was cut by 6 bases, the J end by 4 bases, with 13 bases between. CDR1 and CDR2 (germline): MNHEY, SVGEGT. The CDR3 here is CASRSGSSYEQYF. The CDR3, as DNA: TGTGCCAGCAGATCAGGGAGCTCATACGAGCAGTACTTC.

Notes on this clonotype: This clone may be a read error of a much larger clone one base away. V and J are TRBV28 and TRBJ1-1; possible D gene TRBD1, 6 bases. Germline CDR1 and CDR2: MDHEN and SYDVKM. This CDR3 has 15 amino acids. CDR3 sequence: CASSLWQGTNIEAFF. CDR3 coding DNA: TGTGCCAGCAGTTTGTGGCAGGGGACGAACATTGAAGCTTTCTTT.

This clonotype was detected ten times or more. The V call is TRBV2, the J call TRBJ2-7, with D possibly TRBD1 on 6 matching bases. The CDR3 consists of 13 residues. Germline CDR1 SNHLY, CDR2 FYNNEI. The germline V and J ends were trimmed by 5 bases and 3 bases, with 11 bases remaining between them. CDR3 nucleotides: TGTGCCAGCAGTTCGGGACACCGCTACGAGCAGTACTTC. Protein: CASSSGHRYEQYF.

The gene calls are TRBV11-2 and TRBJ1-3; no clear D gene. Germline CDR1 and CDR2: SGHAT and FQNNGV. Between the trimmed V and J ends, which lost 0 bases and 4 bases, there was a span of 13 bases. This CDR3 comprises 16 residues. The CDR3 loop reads CASSLDLGLPGNTIYF. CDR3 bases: TGTGCCAGCAGCTTAGATCTGGGTTTGCCCGGAAACACCATATATTTT.

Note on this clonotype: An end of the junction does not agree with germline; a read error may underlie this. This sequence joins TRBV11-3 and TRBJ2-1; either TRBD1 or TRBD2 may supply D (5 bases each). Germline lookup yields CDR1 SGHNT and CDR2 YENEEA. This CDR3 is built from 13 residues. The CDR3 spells CASSLFPQEEQLF. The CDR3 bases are TGTGCCAGCAGCTTATTCCCACAGGAGGAGCAGCTCTTC.

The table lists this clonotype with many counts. The CDR3 region has the DNA TGCGCCAGCAGCCAAGATACCGGGATTACTAGCACAGATACGCAGTATTTT. Residues: CASSQDTGITSTDTQYF. The rearrangement links TRBV4-3 to TRBJ2-3; a possible D gene is TRBD2 (5 bases). Germline V gene data show CDR1 as LGHNA and CDR2 as YSLEER. V dropped 0 bases and J dropped 0 bases, with 13 bases sitting between them. The CDR3 is 17 amino acids.

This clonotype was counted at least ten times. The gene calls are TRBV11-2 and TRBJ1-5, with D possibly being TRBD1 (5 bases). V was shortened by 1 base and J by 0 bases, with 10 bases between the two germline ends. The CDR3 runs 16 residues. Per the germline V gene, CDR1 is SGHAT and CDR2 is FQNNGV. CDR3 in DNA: TGTGCCAGCAGCTTAGCGCTGGGACCTAGCAATCAGCCCCAGCATTTT. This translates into CASSLALGPSNQPQHF.

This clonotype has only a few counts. CDR3 DNA: TGTGCCAGCAGCTCCCCGTCTTACAATGAGCAGTTCTTC. Translating gives CASSSPSYNEQFF. This chain connects TRBV7-9 to TRBJ2-1, with D unclear. CDR1 is SEHNR and CDR2 is FQNEAQ in the germline V gene (reference sequence). The CDR3 has 13 residues. V was pared by 4 bases and J by 4 bases, with 8 bases between. The variable domain in full, completed from reference TRBV7-9 and TRBJ2-1, reads DTGVSQNPRHKITKRGQNVTFRCDPISEHNRLYWYRQTLGQGPEFLTYFQNEAQLEKSRLLSDRFSAERPKGSFSTLEIQRTEQGDSAMYLCASSSPSYNEQFFGPGTRLTVL.

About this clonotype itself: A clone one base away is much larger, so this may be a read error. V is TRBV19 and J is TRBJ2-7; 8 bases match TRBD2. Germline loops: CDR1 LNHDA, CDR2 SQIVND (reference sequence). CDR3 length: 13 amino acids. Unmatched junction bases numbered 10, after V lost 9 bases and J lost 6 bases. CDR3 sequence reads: CASSGGRTSEQYF. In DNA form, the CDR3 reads TGTGCCAGCAGCGGGGGCCGAACCTCCGAGCAGTACTTC.

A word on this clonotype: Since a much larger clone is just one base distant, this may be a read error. This CDR3 is CASSYGANGQFF. CDR3 nucleotide sequence: TGTGCCAGCAGTTACGGGGCGAATGGGCAGTTCTTC. This chain links TRBV6-2 or TRBV6-3 with TRBJ2-1; possibly TRBD1 for D (5 bases). CDR3 size: 12 residues. Germline V CDR1 and CDR2: MNHEY, SVGEGT.

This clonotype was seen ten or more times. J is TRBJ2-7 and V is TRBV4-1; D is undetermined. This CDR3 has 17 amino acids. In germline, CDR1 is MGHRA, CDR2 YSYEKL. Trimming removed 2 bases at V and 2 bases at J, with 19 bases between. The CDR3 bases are TGCGCCAGCAGCCAAAAAGTTGGGGTGGGGAACACCTACGAGCAGTACTTC. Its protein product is CASSQKVGVGNTYEQYF.

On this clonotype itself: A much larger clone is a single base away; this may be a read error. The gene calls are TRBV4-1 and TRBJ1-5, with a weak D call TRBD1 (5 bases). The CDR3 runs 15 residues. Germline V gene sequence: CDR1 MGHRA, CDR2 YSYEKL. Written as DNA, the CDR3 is TGCGCCAGCAGCCGCGGGGCCCTAAGCTACCAGCTCCAGCATTTT. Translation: CASSRGALSYQLQHF.

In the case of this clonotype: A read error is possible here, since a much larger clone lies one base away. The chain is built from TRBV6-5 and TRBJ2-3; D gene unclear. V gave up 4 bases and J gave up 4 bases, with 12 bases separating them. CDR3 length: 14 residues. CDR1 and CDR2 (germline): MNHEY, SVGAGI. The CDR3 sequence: CASSWAASADTQYF. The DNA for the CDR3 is TGTGCCAGCAGTTGGGCAGCCAGCGCAGATACGCAGTATTTT.

The CDR3, as DNA: TGTGCCAGCAGTCAGCAAGCGGCCAACAATGAGCAGTTCTTC. Its protein is CASSQQAANNEQFF. The gene calls are TRBV12-3 or TRBV12-4 and TRBJ2-1; D may be TRBD2 (5 bases). The CDR3 is 14 amino acids. Trimming removed 5 bases at V and 5 bases at J, with 13 bases between.

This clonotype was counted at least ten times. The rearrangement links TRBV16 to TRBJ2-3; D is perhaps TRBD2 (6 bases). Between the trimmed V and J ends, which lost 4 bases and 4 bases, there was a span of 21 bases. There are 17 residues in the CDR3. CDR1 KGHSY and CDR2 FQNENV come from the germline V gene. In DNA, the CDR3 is TGTGCCAGCAGCCTGTCGGGGGAGACCGCCCCGTCAGATACGCAGTATTTT. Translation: CASSLSGETAPSDTQYF.

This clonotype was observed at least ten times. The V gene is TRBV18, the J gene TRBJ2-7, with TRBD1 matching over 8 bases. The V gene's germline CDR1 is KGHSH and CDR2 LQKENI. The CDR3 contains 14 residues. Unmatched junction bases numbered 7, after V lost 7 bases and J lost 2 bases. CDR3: CASCQGTGPYEQYF. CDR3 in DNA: TGTGCCAGCTGCCAAGGGACAGGCCCCTACGAGCAGTACTTC.

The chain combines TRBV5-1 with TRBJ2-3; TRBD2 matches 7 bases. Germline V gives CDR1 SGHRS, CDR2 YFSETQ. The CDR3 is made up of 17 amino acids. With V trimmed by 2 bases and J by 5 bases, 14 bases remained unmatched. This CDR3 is CASSFRGAGPSGDTQYF. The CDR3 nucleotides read TGCGCCAGCAGCTTTCGTGGAGCCGGCCCTAGCGGAGATACGCAGTATTTT.

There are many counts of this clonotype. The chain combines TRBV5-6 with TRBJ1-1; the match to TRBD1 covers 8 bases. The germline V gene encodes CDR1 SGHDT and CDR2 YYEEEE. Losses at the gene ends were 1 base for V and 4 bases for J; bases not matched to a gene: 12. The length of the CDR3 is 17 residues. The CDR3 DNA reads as TGTGCCAGCAGCTTGTTAACAGGGGGAGTAGGGAGCACTGAAGCTTTCTTT. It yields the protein CASSLLTGGVGSTEAFF.

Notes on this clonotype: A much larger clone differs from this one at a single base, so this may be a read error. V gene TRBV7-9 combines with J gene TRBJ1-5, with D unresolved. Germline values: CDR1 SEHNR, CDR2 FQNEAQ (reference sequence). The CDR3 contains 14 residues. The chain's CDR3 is CASSLEGFNHPQHF. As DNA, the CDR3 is TGTGCCAGCAGCTTAGAAGGATTCAATCACCCCCAGCATTTT.

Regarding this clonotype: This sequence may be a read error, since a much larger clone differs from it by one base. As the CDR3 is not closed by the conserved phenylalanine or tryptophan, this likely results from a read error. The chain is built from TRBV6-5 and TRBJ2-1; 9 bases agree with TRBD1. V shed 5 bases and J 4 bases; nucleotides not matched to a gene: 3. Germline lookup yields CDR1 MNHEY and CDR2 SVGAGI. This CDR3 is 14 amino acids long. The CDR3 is CASSTGTGYNEQFI. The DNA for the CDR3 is TGTGCCAGCAGTACTGGGACAGGGTACAATGAGCAGTTCATC.

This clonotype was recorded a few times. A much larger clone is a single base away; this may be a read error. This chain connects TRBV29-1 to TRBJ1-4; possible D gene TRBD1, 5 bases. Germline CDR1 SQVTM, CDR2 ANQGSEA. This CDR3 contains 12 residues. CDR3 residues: CSVGQGDEKLVF. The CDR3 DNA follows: TGCAGCGTTGGTCAGGGAGATGAAAAACTGGTTTTT.

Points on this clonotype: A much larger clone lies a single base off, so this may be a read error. Here the CDR3 DNA reads TGTGCCAGCAGTGTTCCCGGGGAGCTGTTTTTT. Protein sequence: CASSVPGELFF. The chain uses TRBV6-5 and TRBJ2-2; no clear D. Germline V gives CDR1 MNHEY, CDR2 SVGAGI. Trimming took 5 bases from V and 6 from J, leaving 4 bases between them. This CDR3 has 11 residues.

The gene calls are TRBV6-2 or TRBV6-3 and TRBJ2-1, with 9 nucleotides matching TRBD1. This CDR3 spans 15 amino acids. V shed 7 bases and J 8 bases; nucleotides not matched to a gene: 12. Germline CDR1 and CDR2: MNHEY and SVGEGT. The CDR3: CASIDRDRASDEQFF. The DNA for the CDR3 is TGTGCCAGCATTGACCGGGACAGGGCCTCTGATGAGCAGTTCTTC.

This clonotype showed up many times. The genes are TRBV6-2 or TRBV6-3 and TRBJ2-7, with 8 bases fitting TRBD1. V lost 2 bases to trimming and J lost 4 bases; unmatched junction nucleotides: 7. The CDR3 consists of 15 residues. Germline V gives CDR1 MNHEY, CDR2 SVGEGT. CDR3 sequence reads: CASSYRTGYHYEQYF. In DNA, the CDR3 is TGTGCCAGCAGTTACCGGACAGGGTATCATTACGAGCAGTACTTC.

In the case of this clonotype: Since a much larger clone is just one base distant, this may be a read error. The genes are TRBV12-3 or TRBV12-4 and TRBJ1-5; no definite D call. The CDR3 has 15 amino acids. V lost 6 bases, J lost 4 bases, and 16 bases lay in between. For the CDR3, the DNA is TGTGCCAGCAGCGCCGGGAGCCTAAGGAATCAGCCCCAGCATTTT. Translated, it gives CASSAGSLRNQPQHF.

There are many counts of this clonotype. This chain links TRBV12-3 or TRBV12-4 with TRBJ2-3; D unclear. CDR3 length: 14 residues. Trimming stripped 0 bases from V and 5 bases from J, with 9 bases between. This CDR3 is CASSLALSGDTQYF. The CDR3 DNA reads TGTGCCAGCAGTTTAGCGCTGTCTGGAGATACGCAGTATTTT.

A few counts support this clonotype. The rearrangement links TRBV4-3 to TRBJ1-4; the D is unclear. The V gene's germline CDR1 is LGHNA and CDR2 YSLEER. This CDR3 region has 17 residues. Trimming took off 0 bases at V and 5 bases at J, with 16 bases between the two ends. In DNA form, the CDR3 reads TGCGCCAGCAGCCAAGAAAATCCGGCCAGCGGGAATGAAAAACTGTTTTTT. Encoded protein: CASSQENPASGNEKLFF.

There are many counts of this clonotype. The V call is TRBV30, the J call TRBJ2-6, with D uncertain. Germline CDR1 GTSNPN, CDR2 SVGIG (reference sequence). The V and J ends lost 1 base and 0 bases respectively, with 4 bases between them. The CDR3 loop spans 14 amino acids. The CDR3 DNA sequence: TGTGCCTGGAGTGGGGGCTCTGGGGCCAACGTCCTGACTTTC. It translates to CAWSGGSGANVLTF. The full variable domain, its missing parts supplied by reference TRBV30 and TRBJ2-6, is SQTIHQWPATLVQPVGSPLSLECTVEGTSNPNLYWYRQAAGRGLQLLFYSVGIGQISSEVPQNLSASRPQDRQFILSSKKLLLSDSGFYLCAWSGGSGANVLTFGAGSRLTVL.

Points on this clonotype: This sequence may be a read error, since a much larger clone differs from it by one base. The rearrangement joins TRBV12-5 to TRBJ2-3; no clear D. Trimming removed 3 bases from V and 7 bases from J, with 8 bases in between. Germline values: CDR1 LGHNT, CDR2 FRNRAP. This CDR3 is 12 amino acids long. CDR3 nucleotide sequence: TGTGCTAGTGGTTTCTATGCATATACGCAGTATTTT. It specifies CASGFYAYTQYF. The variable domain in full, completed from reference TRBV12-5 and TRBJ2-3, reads DARVTQTPRHKVTEMGQEVTMRCQPILGHNTVFWYRQTMMQGLELLAYFRNRAPLDDSGMPKDRFSAEMPDATLATLKIQPSEPRDSAVYFCASGFYAYTQYFGPGTRLTVL.

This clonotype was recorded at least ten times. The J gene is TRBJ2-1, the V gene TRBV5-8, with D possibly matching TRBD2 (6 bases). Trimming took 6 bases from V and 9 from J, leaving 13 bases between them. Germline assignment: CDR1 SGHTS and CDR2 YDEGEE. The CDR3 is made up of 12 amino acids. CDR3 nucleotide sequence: TGTGCCAGCAAGACTAGTTCCGGTGAGCAGTTCTTC. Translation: CASKTSSGEQFF.